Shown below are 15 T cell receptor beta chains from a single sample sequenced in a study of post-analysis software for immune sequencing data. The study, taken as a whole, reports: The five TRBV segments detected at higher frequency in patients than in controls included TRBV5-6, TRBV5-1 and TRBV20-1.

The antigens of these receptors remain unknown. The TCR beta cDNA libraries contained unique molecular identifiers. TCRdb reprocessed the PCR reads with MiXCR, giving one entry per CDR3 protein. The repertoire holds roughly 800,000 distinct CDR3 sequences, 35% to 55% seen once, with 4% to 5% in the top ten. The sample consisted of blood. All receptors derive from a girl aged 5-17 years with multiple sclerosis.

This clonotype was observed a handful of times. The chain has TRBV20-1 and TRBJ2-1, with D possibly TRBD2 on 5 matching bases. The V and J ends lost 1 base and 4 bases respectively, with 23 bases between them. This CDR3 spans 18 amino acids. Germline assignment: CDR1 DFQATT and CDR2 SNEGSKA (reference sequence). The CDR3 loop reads CSARAAEDSDPDYNEQFF. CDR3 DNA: TGCAGTGCTAGAGCGGCGGAGGACTCCGACCCCGATTACAATGAGCAGTTCTTC.

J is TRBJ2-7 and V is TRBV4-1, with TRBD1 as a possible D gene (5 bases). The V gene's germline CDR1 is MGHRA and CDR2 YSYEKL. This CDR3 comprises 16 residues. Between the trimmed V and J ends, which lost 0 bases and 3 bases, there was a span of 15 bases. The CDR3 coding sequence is TGCGCCAGCAGCCAAGAATGGGCGACAGTCCTCTACGAGCAGTACTTC. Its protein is CASSQEWATVLYEQYF.

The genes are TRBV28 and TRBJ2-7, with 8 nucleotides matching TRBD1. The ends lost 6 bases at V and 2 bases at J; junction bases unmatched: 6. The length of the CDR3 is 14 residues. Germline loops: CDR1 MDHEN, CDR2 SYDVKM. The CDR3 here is CASSQGQATYEQYF. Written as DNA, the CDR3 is TGTGCCAGCAGCCAGGGACAGGCCACCTACGAGCAGTACTTC. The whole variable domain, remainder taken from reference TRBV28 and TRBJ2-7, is DVKVTQSSRYLVKRTGEKVFLECVQDMDHENMFWYRQDPGLGLRLIYFSYDVKMKEKGDIPEGYSVSREKKERFSLILESASTNQTSMYLCASSQGQATYEQYFGPGTRLTVT.

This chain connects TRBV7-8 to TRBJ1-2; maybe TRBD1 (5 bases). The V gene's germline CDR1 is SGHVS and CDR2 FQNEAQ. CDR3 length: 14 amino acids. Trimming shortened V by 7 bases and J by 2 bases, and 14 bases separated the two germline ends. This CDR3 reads CASTPLPGNYGYTF. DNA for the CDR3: TGTGCCAGCACTCCCCTCCCAGGGAACTATGGCTACACCTTC. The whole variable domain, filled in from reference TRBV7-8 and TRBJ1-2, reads GAGVSQSPRYKVAKRGQDVALRCDPISGHVSLFWYQQALGQGPEFLTYFQNEAQLDKSGLPSDRFFAERPEGSVSTLKIQRTQQEDSAVYLCASTPLPGNYGYTFGSGTRLTVV.

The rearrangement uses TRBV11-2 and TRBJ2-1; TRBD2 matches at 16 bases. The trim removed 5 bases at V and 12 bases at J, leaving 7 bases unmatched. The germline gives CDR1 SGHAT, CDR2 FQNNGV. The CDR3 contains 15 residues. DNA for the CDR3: TGTGCCAGCAGCCCCCCGGGACTAGCGGGAGGGCCGCAGTTCTTC. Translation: CASSPPGLAGGPQFF.

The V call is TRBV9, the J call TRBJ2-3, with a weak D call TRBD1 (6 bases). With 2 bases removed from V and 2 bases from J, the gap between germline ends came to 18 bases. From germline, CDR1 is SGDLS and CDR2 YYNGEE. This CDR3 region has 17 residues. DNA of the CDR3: TGTGCCAGCAGCGTTGATCCCACAGGGACGGCCACAGATACGCAGTATTTT. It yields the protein CASSVDPTGTATDTQYF.

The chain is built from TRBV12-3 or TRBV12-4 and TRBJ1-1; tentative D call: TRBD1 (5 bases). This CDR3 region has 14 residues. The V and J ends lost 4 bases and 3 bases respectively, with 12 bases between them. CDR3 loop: CASSWDGTDTEAFF. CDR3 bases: TGTGCCAGCAGTTGGGACGGTACGGACACTGAAGCTTTCTTT.

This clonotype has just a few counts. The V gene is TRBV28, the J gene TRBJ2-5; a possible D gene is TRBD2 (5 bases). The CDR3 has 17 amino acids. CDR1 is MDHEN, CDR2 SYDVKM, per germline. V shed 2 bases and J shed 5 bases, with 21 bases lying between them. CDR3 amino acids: CASSLTHTRDALETQYF. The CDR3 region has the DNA TGTGCCAGCAGTTTAACCCATACTAGGGATGCTCTCGAGACCCAGTACTTC.

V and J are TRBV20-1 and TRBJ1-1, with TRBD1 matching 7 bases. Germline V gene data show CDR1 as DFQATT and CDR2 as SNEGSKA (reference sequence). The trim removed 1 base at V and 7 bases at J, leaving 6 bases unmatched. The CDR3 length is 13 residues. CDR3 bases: TGCAGTGCTAGAGGGCGACAGGGACATGAAGCTTTCTTT. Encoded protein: CSARGRQGHEAFF.

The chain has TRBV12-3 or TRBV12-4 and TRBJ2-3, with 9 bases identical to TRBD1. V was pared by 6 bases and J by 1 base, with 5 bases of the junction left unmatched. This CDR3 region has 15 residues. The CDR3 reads CASRLQGAGTDTQYF. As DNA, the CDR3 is TGTGCCAGCAGGTTACAGGGGGCCGGCACAGATACGCAGTATTTT.

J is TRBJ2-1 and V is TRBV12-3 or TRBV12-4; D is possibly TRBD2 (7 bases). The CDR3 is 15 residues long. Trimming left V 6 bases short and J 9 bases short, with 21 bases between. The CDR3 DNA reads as TGTGCCAGCAGACACGGGGGCGGGAGTGTTGGTGAGCAGTTCTTC. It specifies CASRHGGGSVGEQFF.

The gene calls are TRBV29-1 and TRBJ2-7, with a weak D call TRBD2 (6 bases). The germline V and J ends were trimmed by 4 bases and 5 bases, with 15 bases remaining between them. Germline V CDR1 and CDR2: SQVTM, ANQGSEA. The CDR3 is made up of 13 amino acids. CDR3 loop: CSVGGGNTDEQYF. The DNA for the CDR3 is TGCAGCGTTGGGGGCGGGAACACCGACGAGCAGTACTTC.

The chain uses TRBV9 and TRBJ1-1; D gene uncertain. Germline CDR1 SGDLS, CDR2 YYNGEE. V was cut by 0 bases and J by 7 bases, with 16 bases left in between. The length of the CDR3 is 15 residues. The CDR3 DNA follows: TGTGCCAGCAGCGTAGAAGCGACTGGACTGTTTGAAGCTTTCTTT. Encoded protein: CASSVEATGLFEAFF.

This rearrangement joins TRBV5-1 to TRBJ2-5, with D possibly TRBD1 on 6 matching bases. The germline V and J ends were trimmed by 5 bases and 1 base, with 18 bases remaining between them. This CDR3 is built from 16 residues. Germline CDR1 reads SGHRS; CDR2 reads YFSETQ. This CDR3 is CASSIIRDKLQETQYF. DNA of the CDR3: TGCGCCAGCAGTATCATAAGGGACAAACTCCAAGAGACCCAGTACTTC.

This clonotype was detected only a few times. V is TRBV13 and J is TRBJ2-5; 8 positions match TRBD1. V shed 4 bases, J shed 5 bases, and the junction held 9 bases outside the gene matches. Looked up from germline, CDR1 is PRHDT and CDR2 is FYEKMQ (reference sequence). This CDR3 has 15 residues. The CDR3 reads CASSSDRGVKETQYF. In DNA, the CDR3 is TGTGCCAGCAGCTCCGACAGGGGAGTAAAGGAGACCCAGTACTTC.